Below, 3 T cell receptor beta chains from the same sample are listed, as sequenced in a study of OX40 agonist ivuxolimab in advanced cancers. The repertoire was sequenced with immunoSEQ multiplex PCR; TCRdb's copy has only in-frame clones and lacks some. Among about 74,000 clones listed, under 95% were seen once. The sample was CD4+ or CD8+ T cells sorted from blood, taken in a trial of the OX40 agonist ivuxolimab. Receptors originate from an adult with an advanced solid tumor such as melanoma, head and neck, liver or kidney cancer.

The CDR3 loop is CASSVDPGRGSYEQYF. The CDR3 nucleotides read TGTGCCAGCAGCGTAGATCCAGGGAGGGGATCCTACGAGCAGTACTTC. The J gene is TRBJ2-7, the V gene TRBV9; TRBD2 matches 7 bases. Germline CDR1 is SGDLS and CDR2 is YYNGEE. The J segment lost 1 base and the V segment lost 0 bases, leaving 7 bases of the junction unmatched. The CDR3 is 16 residues long. The whole variable domain, remainder taken from reference TRBV9 and TRBJ2-7, is DSGVTQTPKHLITATGQRVTLRCSPRSGDLSVYWYQQSLDQGLQFLIQYYNGEERAKGNILERFSAQQFPDLHSELNLSSLELGDSALYFCASSVDPGRGSYEQYFGPGTRLTVT.

The chain combines TRBV7-3 with TRBJ2-3; TRBD2 agrees at 10 bases. The CDR3 length is 15 residues. J gave up 7 bases and V 1 base, and 5 bases lay outside the gene matches. Germline CDR1 and CDR2: SGHTA and FQGTGA. CDR3 bases: TGTGCCAGCAGCTTAAGAGGGACTAGCGCAAATACGCAGTATTTT. Translated: CASSLRGTSANTQYF.

This chain connects TRBV19 to TRBJ2-1, with 9 positions matching TRBD1. Germline CDR1 LNHDA, CDR2 SQIVND (reference sequence). This CDR3 contains 15 residues. Unmatched junction bases numbered 14, after V lost 11 bases and J lost 6 bases. The CDR3, as DNA: TGTGCCGTCTCCTTCCCGGGACAGGGAAGCAATGAGCAGTTCTTC. Its protein is CAVSFPGQGSNEQFF.